This T cell receptor (beta chain) was profiled in a study of control samples from healthy donors and cancer patients. Some clones are missing from TCRdb's copy, which holds only in-frame ones; the method was immunoSEQ multiplex PCR. In the table there are about 89,000 clones, about 83% of which are singletons. Germline CDR1 reads SEHNR; CDR2 reads FQNEAQ (reference sequence). CDR3 length: 15 amino acids. V shed 4 bases, J shed 0 bases, and the junction held 1 base outside the gene matches. Specimen: blood. The TCR was taken from a woman between 40 and 50 years old in good health. The chain recombines TRBV7-9 with TRBJ2-2, with 8 bases that match TRBD1. The CDR3 loop reads CASSSGQANTGELFF. The CDR3 DNA follows: TGTGCCAGCAGCTCGGGACAGGCGAACACCGGGGAGCTGTTTTTT.